This T cell receptor beta chain was sequenced during a study of cytomegalovirus exposure and HLA in healthy donors. General study results and limits: When analyzed later, a missense DCLRE1C variant was found to be linked to TCR beta V- and J-gene trimming. Analyses of presence/absence relied on an assumption of roughly uniform sequencing depth across donors. Later work associated 16,951 TCR beta sequences with HLA alleles at 0.05 false discovery rate.

V lost 1 base and J lost 16, with 11 bases in between. CDR3 length: 10 amino acids. CDR1 is SQVTM, CDR2 ANQGSEA, per germline. The count of this clone is one. The target antigen is unknown. PCR involved 60 Vbeta and 13 Jbeta primers. The assay was immunoSEQ multiplex PCR, and TCRdb's table has in-frame clones only and misses some. Of approximately 190,000 clones in the sample, roughly 80% were seen once. The TCR was taken from a man aged 35 to 55 in good health and CMV-seropositive. The sequencing sample was made of PBMCs. This chain uses TRBV29-1 with TRBJ2-1, with D perhaps matching TRBD2 (7 bases). This chain's CDR3 is CSVEGGGRFF. CDR3 bases: TGCAGCGTTGAAGGCGGGGGCCGCTTCTTC.